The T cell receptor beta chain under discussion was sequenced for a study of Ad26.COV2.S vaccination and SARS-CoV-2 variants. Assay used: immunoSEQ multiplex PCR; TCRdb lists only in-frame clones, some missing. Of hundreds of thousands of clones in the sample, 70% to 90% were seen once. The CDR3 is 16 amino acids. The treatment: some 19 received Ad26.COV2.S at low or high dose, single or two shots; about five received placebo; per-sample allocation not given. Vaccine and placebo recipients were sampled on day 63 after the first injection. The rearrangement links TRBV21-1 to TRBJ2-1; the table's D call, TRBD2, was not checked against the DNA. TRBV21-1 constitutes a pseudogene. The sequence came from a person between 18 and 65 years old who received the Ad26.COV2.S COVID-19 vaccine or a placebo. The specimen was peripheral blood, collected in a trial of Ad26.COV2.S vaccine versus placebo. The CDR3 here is CASSTSTSGGDNEQFF. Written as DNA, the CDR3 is TGTGCCAGCAGCACCTCGACTAGCGGGGGGGACAATGAGCAGTTCTTC.